The 11 T cell receptor beta chains given below trace back to one sample, sequenced in a study of CD8 T cells in ankylosing spondylitis. TCRdb itself ran the 5' RACE reads through MiXCR, one entry per CDR3 protein. Among 200,000 to 250,000 distinct CDR3 sequences listed, roughly 10% were seen once. Sample: blood, either unsorted or a sorted T cell fraction (not recorded which). Receptor source: a male donor with ankylosing spondylitis or in good health (not recorded which).

In this sample, this clonotype turned up a few times. The chain uses TRBV2 and TRBJ2-1; D might be TRBD1 or TRBD2, each matching 6 bases. Germline V gene sequence: CDR1 SNHLY, CDR2 FYNNEI. The V end was cut by 8 bases, the J end by 12 bases, with 20 bases between. The CDR3 spans 13 residues. The CDR3 region is CASGETRGQGQFF. In DNA form, the CDR3 reads TGTGCCAGCGGGGAGACACGGGGGCAGGGGCAGTTCTTC.

The CDR3 reads CASGSWTGGELEAFF. CDR3 in DNA: TGTGCTAGTGGTTCCTGGACAGGGGGCGAACTTGAAGCTTTCTTT. The chain is built from TRBV12-5 and TRBJ1-1; 11 bases are a match to TRBD1. CDR1 LGHNT and CDR2 FRNRAP come from the germline V gene. The CDR3 is 15 amino acids. With V trimmed by 4 bases and J by 7 bases, 8 bases remained unmatched. The whole variable domain, remainder taken from reference TRBV12-5 and TRBJ1-1, is DARVTQTPRHKVTEMGQEVTMRCQPILGHNTVFWYRQTMMQGLELLAYFRNRAPLDDSGMPKDRFSAEMPDATLATLKIQPSEPRDSAVYFCASGSWTGGELEAFFGQGTRLTVV.

This clonotype was observed many times. The V call is TRBV28, the J call TRBJ2-7, with 7 bases lining up with TRBD2. Germline V gives CDR1 MDHEN, CDR2 SYDVKM. Trimming cost V 5 bases and J 7 bases; bases outside gene matches: 8. There are 13 residues in the CDR3. CDR3 nucleotide sequence: TGTGCCAGCAGTGCCCTACTAGCGAATGAGCAGTACTTC. Translating it yields CASSALLANEQYF.

This clonotype turned up a few times. The rearrangement links TRBV27 to TRBJ2-5, with D hard to call. V was clipped by 3 bases and J by 1 base, with 15 bases between them. Germline CDR1 MNHEY, CDR2 SMNVEV (reference sequence). This CDR3 region has 16 residues. The CDR3 region has the DNA TGTGCCAGCAGTTTGAGTTCGTTGAGCCCCCAAGAGACCCAGTACTTC. Residues: CASSLSSLSPQETQYF.

This clonotype was recorded a few times. This chain links TRBV20-1 with TRBJ2-2; the D gene is possibly TRBD2 (7 bases). The germline V and J ends were trimmed by 2 bases and 0 bases, with 13 bases remaining between them. Per the germline V gene, CDR1 is DFQATT and CDR2 is SNEGSKA (reference sequence). The CDR3 contains 16 residues. The CDR3 protein is CSARPGAGANTGELFF. CDR3 DNA: TGCAGTGCTAGACCAGGGGCGGGGGCGAACACCGGGGAGCTGTTTTTT.

V is TRBV27 and J is TRBJ2-3, with 8 bases identical to TRBD2. The germline gives CDR1 MNHEY, CDR2 SMNVEV (reference sequence). With 4 bases clipped from V and 6 bases from J, the junction kept 9 bases outside the gene matches. The CDR3 contains 15 residues. The CDR3 spells CASSSGTSLSDTQYF. The DNA for the CDR3 is TGTGCCAGCAGTTCAGGGACTAGTCTCTCCGATACGCAGTATTTT.

Turning to this clonotype: No conserved phenylalanine or tryptophan ends this CDR3, so it is likely a read error. Here the CDR3 reads CASSQQQCPYEQYS. The CDR3, as DNA: TGCGCCAGCAGTCAACAACAGTGCCCCTACGAGCAGTACTCC. The chain is built from TRBV23-1 and TRBJ2-7; D gene unclear. TRBV23-1 qualifies as an ORF whose function is uncertain. The CDR3 is 14 amino acids. Trimming left V 2 bases short and J 2 bases short, with 10 bases between.

This clonotype has a count of ten or more. The chain employs TRBV12-3 or TRBV12-4 and TRBJ2-4; D might be TRBD1 (5 bases). The V end lost 7 bases, the J end lost 2 bases, and 12 bases lay between the germline ends. The CDR3 extends over 14 amino acids. The CDR3 protein is CASTRGLPKNIQYF. DNA of the CDR3: TGTGCCAGCACAAGGGGTCTTCCCAAAAACATTCAGTACTTC.

The V and J genes are TRBV27 and TRBJ2-7, with TRBD2 identical over 7 bases. This CDR3 has 16 amino acids. The germline gives CDR1 MNHEY, CDR2 SMNVEV (reference sequence). Losses at the gene ends were 6 bases for V and 3 bases for J; bases not matched to a gene: 14. CDR3: CASRGLRGDYFYEQYF. CDR3 sequence (DNA): TGTGCCAGCAGGGGGCTCCGCGGGGACTACTTCTACGAGCAGTACTTC.

The chain joins TRBV7-3 to TRBJ2-1, with 7 bases fitting TRBD2. From germline, CDR1 is SGHTA and CDR2 FQGTGA. Trimming at V came to 2 bases and at J to 5 bases, leaving 6 bases not matched to a gene. The CDR3 length is 15 residues. This CDR3 reads CASSLWAGDDNEQFF. In DNA, the CDR3 is TGTGCCAGCAGCTTATGGGCGGGGGATGACAATGAGCAGTTCTTC.

This clonotype occurred many times. V is TRBV2 and J is TRBJ1-5, with 11 bases that match TRBD1. The CDR3 covers 15 residues. J lost 5 bases, V lost 6 bases, and 6 bases had no gene match. The germline V gene has CDR1 SNHLY and CDR2 FYNNEI. Here the CDR3 reads CASSLRTGGDQPQHF. The CDR3 DNA is TGTGCCAGCAGCCTTAGGACAGGGGGCGATCAGCCCCAGCATTTT.